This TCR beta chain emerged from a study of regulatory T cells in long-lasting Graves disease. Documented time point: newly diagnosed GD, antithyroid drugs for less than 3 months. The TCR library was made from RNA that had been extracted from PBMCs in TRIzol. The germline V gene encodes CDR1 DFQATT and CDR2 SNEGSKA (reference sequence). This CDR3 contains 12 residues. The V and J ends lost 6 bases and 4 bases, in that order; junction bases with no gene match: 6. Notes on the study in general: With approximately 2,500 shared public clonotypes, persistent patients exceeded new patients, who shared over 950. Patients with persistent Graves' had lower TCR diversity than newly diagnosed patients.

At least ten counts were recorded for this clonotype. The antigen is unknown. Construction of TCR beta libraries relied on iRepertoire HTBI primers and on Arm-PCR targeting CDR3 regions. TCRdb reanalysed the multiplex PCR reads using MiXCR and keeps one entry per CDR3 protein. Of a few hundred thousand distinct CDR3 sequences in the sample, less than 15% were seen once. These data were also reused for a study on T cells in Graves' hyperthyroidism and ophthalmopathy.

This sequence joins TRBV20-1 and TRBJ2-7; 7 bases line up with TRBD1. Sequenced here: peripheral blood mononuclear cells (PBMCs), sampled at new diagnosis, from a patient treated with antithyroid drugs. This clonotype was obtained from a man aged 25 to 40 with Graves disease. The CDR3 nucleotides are TGCAGTGCCCCCGACAGGGAATACGAGCAGTACTTC. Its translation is CSAPDREYEQYF.